The 2 T cell receptor beta chains below were found in one sample sequenced in a study of blood T cells in healthy people across ages. A second PCR, run for roughly 7 to 12 cycles, used a sample-barcoded 5' primer plus a J-beta primer mix. Each CDR3 protein is one row after TCRdb ran MiXCR on the 5' RACE reads. The sample lists 1.5 million to 2 million distinct CDR3 sequences; around 40% were seen once. Sequences were obtained from blood. The receptors derive from a human donor in good health.

This clonotype was recorded at least ten times. The CDR3 bases are TGCGCCAGCAGTCCAGGACAGGGCATTTTCGAGCAGTACTTC. As protein: CASSPGQGIFEQYF. The rearrangement joins TRBV4-3 to TRBJ2-7; 8 bases fit TRBD1. The germline CDR1 and CDR2 sequences are LGHNA and YSLEER. The V gene end was trimmed by 6 bases and the J gene end by 6 bases; junction bases not matched to a gene: 10. This CDR3 is built from 14 residues.

This CDR3 reads CASRATGVGEQYF. CDR3 nucleotide sequence: TGTGCCAGCAGGGCGACAGGAGTGGGCGAGCAGTACTTC. This rearrangement joins TRBV12-3 or TRBV12-4 to TRBJ2-4; a possible D gene is TRBD1 (6 bases). Matching the DNA end better, TRBJ2-7 makes the J call doubtful. The CDR3 is made up of 13 amino acids.